This TCR beta chain was sequenced in a study of shared clonotypes between healthy human individuals. Study background: The study enrolled two women and a few men aged 18 to 49.

Using ten immunoSEQ deep assay plates, investigators sequenced unsorted PBMC DNA. Sequencing used immunoSEQ multiplex PCR; TCRdb keeps in-frame clones, though not all of them. This table holds about 490,000 clones, around 73% found once. The CDR3 contains 15 residues. J was trimmed by 3 bases and V by 2 bases; bases with no gene match: 5. The germline gives CDR1 SGDLS, CDR2 YYNGEE. Sequences were obtained from PBMCs. V is TRBV9 and J is TRBJ2-7; TRBD1 aligns across 10 bases. This receptor was taken from a woman aged 40 to 50 in good health. Some clones in this sample may be carry-over from other donors' samples. CDR3 in DNA: TGTGCCAGCAGCGTGGCCGGGACAGGGGACTACGAGCAGTACTTC. Residues: CASSVAGTGDYEQYF.